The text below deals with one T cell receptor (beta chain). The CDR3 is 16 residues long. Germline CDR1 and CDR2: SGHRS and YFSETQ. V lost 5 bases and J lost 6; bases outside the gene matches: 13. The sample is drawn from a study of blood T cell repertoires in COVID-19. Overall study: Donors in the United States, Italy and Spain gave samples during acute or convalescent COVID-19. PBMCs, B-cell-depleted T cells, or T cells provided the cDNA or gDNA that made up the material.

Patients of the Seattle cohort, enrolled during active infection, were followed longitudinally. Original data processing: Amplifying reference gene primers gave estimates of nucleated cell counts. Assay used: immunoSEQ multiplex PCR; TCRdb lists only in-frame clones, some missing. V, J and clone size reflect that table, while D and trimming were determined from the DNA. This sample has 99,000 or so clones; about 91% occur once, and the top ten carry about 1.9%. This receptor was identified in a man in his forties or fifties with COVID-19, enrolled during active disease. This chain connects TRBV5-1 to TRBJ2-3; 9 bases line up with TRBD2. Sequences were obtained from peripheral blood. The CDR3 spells CASRPGGSGGTDTQYF. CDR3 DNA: TGCGCCAGCAGGCCCGGTGGAAGCGGGGGGACGGATACGCAGTATTTT.